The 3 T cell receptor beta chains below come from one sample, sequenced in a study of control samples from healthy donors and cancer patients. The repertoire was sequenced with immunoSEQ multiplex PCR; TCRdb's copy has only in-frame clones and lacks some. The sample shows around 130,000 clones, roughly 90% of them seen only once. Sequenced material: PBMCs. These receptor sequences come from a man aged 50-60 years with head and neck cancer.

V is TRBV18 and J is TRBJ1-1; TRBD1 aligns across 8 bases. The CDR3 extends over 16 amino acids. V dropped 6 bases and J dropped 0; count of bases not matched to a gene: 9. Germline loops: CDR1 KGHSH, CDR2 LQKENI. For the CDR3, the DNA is TGTGCCAGCTCGGCAGGGGGCGGAGGGATGAACACTGAAGCTTTCTTT. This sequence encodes CASSAGGGGMNTEAFF.

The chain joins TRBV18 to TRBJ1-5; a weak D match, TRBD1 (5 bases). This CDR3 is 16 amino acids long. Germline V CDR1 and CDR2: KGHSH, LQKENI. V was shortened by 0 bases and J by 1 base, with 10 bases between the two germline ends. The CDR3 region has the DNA TGTGCCAGCTCACCACCAGGGGCGAGGAGCAATCAGCCCCAGCATTTT. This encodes CASSPPGARSNQPQHF.

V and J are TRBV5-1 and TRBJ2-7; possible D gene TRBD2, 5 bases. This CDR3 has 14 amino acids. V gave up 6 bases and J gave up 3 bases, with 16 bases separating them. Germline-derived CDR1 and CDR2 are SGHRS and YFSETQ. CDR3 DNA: TGCGCCAGCACGGATTCTAGCTCAAGCTACGAGCAGTACTTC. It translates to CASTDSSSSYEQYF.